This T cell receptor (beta chain) was captured by sequencing in a study of Graves' ophthalmopathy and Graves' hyperthyroidism. The study, taken as a whole, reports: Also, most clonotypes expanded in the thyroid above 0.001 frequency appeared in blood.

This CDR3 has 13 residues. The germline V gene encodes CDR1 GTSNPN and CDR2 SVGIG (reference sequence). V shed 2 bases and J 2 bases; nucleotides not matched to a gene: 2. Patients newly diagnosed with hyperthyroidism, under 2 months' duration, were aged 18 to 65, the study reports. The study amplified TCR beta CDR3 regions using RNA transcripts. First-round RT-PCR employed HTBI primers, with a second-round multiplex PCR after it. TCRdb analysed the multiplex PCR reads with MiXCR anew, one entry per CDR3 protein. This sample has just over 600,000 distinct CDR3 sequences, with around a fifth found just once. This clonotype occurred a few times. Antigen: not known.

The sequence came from a woman between 18 and 29 years old with stable Graves' hyperthyroidism. Some clones in this sample may be carry-over from other donors' samples. The rearrangement uses TRBV30 and TRBJ2-7; TRBD1 aligns across 8 bases. Sequenced material: peripheral blood. CDR3 region: CAWSPQGAYEQYF. CDR3 nucleotide sequence: TGTGCCTGGAGTCCACAGGGGGCCTACGAGCAGTACTTC.